The clone carrying this TCR beta chain has at least ten counts. Its target is unknown. The sample belongs to a study of T-cell reconstitution after alpha-beta-depleted transplantation in children. Study-wide findings and caveats: T cells produced anew were the main source of T-cell counts and diversity one year after transplant. Reported findings indicate that, about two months after transplant, alpha-beta T cells came from several hundred expanded clones, which were derived from non-depleted graft cells.

CDR1 is LGHNA, CDR2 YSLEER, per germline. Deletions cut 3 bases from V and 5 bases from J, with 13 bases between. CDR3 length: 14 residues. Library preparation (for TCRbeta) was performed with unique molecular identifiers. TCRdb re-called the PCR reads through MiXCR, storing one row per CDR3 protein. Altogether 580,000 or so distinct CDR3 sequences are present, 23% being singletons, with the ten largest covering about 14%. This TCR was recovered from a boy in the first two years of life who had a stem cell transplant for acute myeloid leukemia, so the T cells may come from the graft donor. The sample in question was PBMCs, mostly from graft donor cells, obtained 360 days after TCRalphabeta/CD19-depleted stem cell transplant. The chain links TRBV4-3 to TRBJ2-5; D uncertain. CDR3 amino acids: CASSQTRSVETQYF. The CDR3 DNA follows: TGCGCCAGCAGCCAGACACGCTCGGTGGAGACCCAGTACTTC.